The 3 T cell receptor beta chains in this list originate from one sample, sequenced in a study of cytomegalovirus exposure and HLA in healthy donors. In the PCR, 60 Vbeta and 13 Jbeta primers were used. This table comes from immunoSEQ multiplex PCR, and its TCRdb copy is limited to in-frame clones, with some not included. The sample has some 150,000 clones, around 68% seen once. Sample: PBMCs. The receptors were gathered from a young man in good health and CMV-seronegative.

J is TRBJ1-1 and V is TRBV7-8; the D is unclear. Between the trimmed V and J ends, which lost 4 bases and 3 bases, there was a span of 9 bases. The CDR3 extends over 13 amino acids. Per the germline V gene, CDR1 is SGHVS and CDR2 is FQNEAQ. The CDR3 loop reads CASSSRRYTEAFF. The DNA of the CDR3 is TGTGCCAGCAGCTCCCGCAGATACACTGAAGCTTTCTTT.

The chain carries TRBV2 and TRBJ2-7; perhaps TRBD1 as D (5 bases). Germline CDR1 is SNHLY and CDR2 is FYNNEI. V was shortened by 2 bases and J by 4 bases, with 12 bases between the two germline ends. CDR3 length: 14 amino acids. The CDR3 region is CASSELGQGYEQYF. DNA of the CDR3: TGTGCCAGCAGTGAACTGGGGCAGGGTTACGAGCAGTACTTC.

The chain carries TRBV9 and TRBJ2-1; 10 bases match TRBD2. CDR3 length: 15 residues. V lost 1 base, J lost 10 bases, and 8 bases stayed unmatched. CDR1 SGDLS and CDR2 YYNGEE come from the germline V gene. CDR3 coding DNA: TGTGCCAGCAGCGTATTACTAGCGGGGTTGGGGGAGCAGTTCTTC. Translation gives CASSVLLAGLGEQFF.